The clone carrying this T cell receptor (beta chain) was seen a handful of times. Its target is unknown. CDR3 length equals 13 residues. Per the germline V gene, CDR1 is SGHAT and CDR2 is FQNNGV. The V and J ends lost 1 base and 6 bases respectively, with 6 bases between them. These data are taken from a study of identical twins. General study findings and limits: Conclusions were based on cross-sectional statistical analysis, without following the same donors. High-abundance cord blood beta clonotypes had fewer insertions; memory repertoires showed none.

TCRdb independently ran MiXCR on the 5' RACE reads; one entry per CDR3 protein. The sample includes 650,000 to 750,000 distinct CDR3 sequences, 21% of them seen just once. These sequences were also reported in another study, on T cells expressing NK-cell markers. That paper notes: Beta-chain profiling covered CD3+CD56+NKG2C+, CD3+CD56+NKG2C- and CD3+CD56-NKG2C+ sorted subsets. Top CD8+ clonotypes included the dominant CD3+CD56+NKG2C+ clonotypes in roughly six donors.

The rearrangement uses TRBV11-2 and TRBJ2-2; D unclear. Sequenced material: PBMCs. This TCR was recovered from a woman between 18 and 29 years old in good health. The CDR3 DNA follows: TGTGCCAGCAGCTTAGGAAGTCCCGGGGAGCTGTTTTTT. Translating it yields CASSLGSPGELFF.